This T cell receptor (beta chain) was sequenced during a study of vaccination and CD4 T cells after COVID-19. About the research overall: Sampling after COVID took place at a median of about 98 days (range 35 to 161) following diagnosis.

TCRdb re-called the PCR reads through MiXCR, storing one row per CDR3 protein. The repertoire holds about 18,000 distinct CDR3 sequences, with around 62% as singletons. As for this clonotype: One end of the junction varies from germline; a read error may be responsible.

This receptor was identified in a human donor who had recovered from COVID-19. This sample comprised CD4+ T cells from blood, obtained before SARS-CoV-2 vaccination.

Here the CDR3 DNA reads TGCAGTGCCAGAGGACAGGGGGCACATAATGAAAAACTGTTTTTT. Its protein product is CSARGQGAHNEKLFF. The chain couples TRBV20-1 to TRBJ1-4; 11 bases map to TRBD1. There are 15 residues in the CDR3. Germline lookup yields CDR1 DFQATT and CDR2 SNEGSKA (reference sequence).